This is a list of T cell receptor beta chains from one sample in a study of blood T cell repertoires in COVID-19. Here immunoSEQ multiplex PCR was the method, and the copy in TCRdb shows in-frame clones only, minus some. The sample gives about 61,000 clones, 85% to 90% of which show up once; more than 3% is in the top ten. The sequenced material came from peripheral blood. These receptors were collected from a human donor in a cohort sampled during active COVID-19. CDR3s include the opening cysteine and the closing phenylalanine or tryptophan. A D gene is named only where the DNA matches it firmly. Only some rows state a clone size, as once, few, many or a class for expanded clones.

>TRBJ2-1|TRBV4-1|TRBD2|NA
CASSQEGRESNEQFF
TGCGCCAGCAGCCAAGAAGGGCGGGAGAGCAATGAGCAGTTCTTC
>TRBJ2-2|TRBV6-5|TRBD2|NA
CASRRLANAGELFF
TGTGCCAGCAGGAGACTAGCGAACGCCGGGGAGCTGTTTTTT
>TRBJ2-1|TRBV28|TRBD2|NA
CASSLPSLATNEQFF
TGTGCCAGCAGTTTACCCTCACTAGCGACAAATGAGCAGTTCTTC
>TRBJ2-1|TRBV27|NA|NA
CASSRRDVYNEQFF
TGTGCCAGCAGTCGGAGAGACGTATACAATGAGCAGTTCTTC
>TRBJ1-2|TRBV14|TRBD1|NA
CASSQDQGAYSGYTF
TGTGCCAGCAGCCAAGATCAGGGGGCTTATAGTGGCTACACCTTC
>TRBJ2-7|TRBV30|TRBD2|NA
CAWSTASGRSYEQYF
TGTGCCTGGAGTACCGCTAGCGGGAGATCCTACGAGCAGTACTTC
>TRBJ1-2|TRBV28|NA|NA
CASSLWEGGGYTF
TGTGCCAGCAGCCTATGGGAGGGGGGTGGCTACACCTTC
>TRBJ2-2|TRBV5-1|NA|NA
CASSLVAGPGELFF
TGCGCCAGCAGCTTGGTGGCAGGGCCCGGGGAGCTGTTTTTT
>TRBJ1-2|TRBV4-3|TRBD1|NA
CASSQPLGQGWKGYTF
TGCGCCAGCAGCCAACCATTAGGACAGGGCTGGAAGGGCTACACCTTC
>TRBJ1-4|TRBV4-3|TRBD1|NA
CASSQGVAGGGKLFF
TGCGCCAGCAGCCAAGGAGTAGCAGGGGGCGGGAAACTGTTTTTT
>TRBJ2-7|TRBV7-2|TRBD1|NA
CASSIITGGPGEQYF
TGTGCCAGCAGCATTATTACAGGGGGTCCAGGGGAGCAGTACTTC
>TRBJ1-5|TRBV2|TRBD1|NA
CASSLQGNGYQPQHF
TGTGCCAGCAGCTTACAGGGGAACGGCTATCAGCCCCAGCATTTT
>TRBJ2-7|TRBV7-9|NA|NA
CASSPPFAREGVQYF
TGTGCCAGCAGCCCCCCCTTTGCCAGGGAAGGGGTGCAGTACTTC
>TRBJ2-2|TRBV3-1/TRBV3-2|TRBD1|NA
CASRQGVDTGELFF
TGTGCCAGCAGACAGGGGGTTGACACCGGGGAGCTGTTTTTT
>TRBJ1-2|TRBV5-1|NA|NA
CASSFDGYNYTF
TGCGCCAGCAGCTTCGACGGGTATAACTACACCTTC
>TRBJ1-5|TRBV9|TRBD1|NA
CAKRDRYSNQPQHF
TGTGCCAAAAGGGACAGATATAGCAATCAGCCCCAGCATTTT
>TRBJ2-7|TRBV6-5|NA|NA
CASATGLVANEQYF
TGTGCCAGCGCCACGGGACTGGTAGCGAACGAGCAGTACTTC
>TRBJ2-7|TRBV27|NA|NA
CASRWLTSSYEQYF
TGTGCCAGCCGCTGGCTAACTAGCTCCTACGAGCAGTACTTC
>TRBJ1-1|TRBV7-7|NA|NA
CASSSARNTEAFF
TGTGCTAGCAGCTCCGCCAGAAACACTGAAGCTTTCTTT
>TRBJ1-1|TRBV27|NA|NA
CARVIGGGTFF
TGTGCCAGGGTGATAGGCGGAGGTACTTTCTTT
>TRBJ1-1|TRBV6-5|NA|NA
CASYAILGKAEAFF
TGTGCCAGCTACGCAATACTAGGGAAGGCTGAAGCTTTCTTT
>TRBJ2-7|TRBV5-6|NA|once
CASSLAGGEQYF
TGTGCCAGCAGCTTGGCCGGGGGCGAGCAGTACTTC
>TRBJ2-3|TRBV7-9|TRBD1|NA
CASSLATGKRLDTQYF
TGTGCCAGCAGCTTAGCGACAGGGAAAAGGTTAGATACGCAGTATTTT
>TRBJ2-3|TRBV4-3|TRBD2|NA
CASSQDPAGGVTDTQYF
TGCGCCAGCAGCCAAGATCCAGCGGGAGGCGTCACAGATACGCAGTATTTT
>TRBJ2-2|TRBV5-1|TRBD1|NA
CASRPGGPGELFF
TGCGCCAGCAGGCCAGGGGGCCCCGGGGAGCTGTTTTTT
>TRBJ2-7|TRBV27|TRBD2|NA
CASSKRGETYEQYF
TGTGCCAGCAGTAAGCGGGGGGAAACCTACGAGCAGTACTTC
>TRBJ2-7|TRBV7-3|NA|NA
CASSLTPTTAWTRVYEQYF
TGTGCCAGCAGCTTAACGCCAACCACCGCCTGGACGCGGGTCTACGAGCAGTACTTC
>TRBJ2-4|TRBV7-2|NA|NA
CASSLGAPTRGHIQYF
TGTGCCAGCAGCTTAGGCGCCCCGACTAGGGGGCACATTCAGTACTTC
>TRBJ2-7|TRBV19|NA|NA
CASTPFYGSYEQYF
TGTGCCAGTACCCCCTTCTACGGGAGCTACGAGCAGTACTTC
>TRBJ1-6|TRBV6-5|NA|NA
CASGLDFSPLHF
TGTGCCTCAGGACTGGACTTTTCACCCCTCCACTTT
>TRBJ1-1|TRBV2|TRBD1|NA
CASTYGTGNTEAFF
TGTGCCAGCACCTACGGGACAGGGAACACTGAAGCTTTCTTT
>TRBJ1-6|TRBV28|NA|NA
CASSLGRRSPLHF
TGTGCCAGCAGTCTAGGAAGGAGATCACCCCTCCACTTT
>TRBJ1-4|TRBV21-1|NA|NA
CASNPRLRANLEKLFF
TGTGCCAGCAACCCGCGACTAAGGGCGAATTTAGAAAAACTGTTTTTT
>TRBJ1-6|TRBV7-8|TRBD1|NA
CASTFEQGAFNSPLHF
TGTGCCAGCACTTTCGAACAGGGGGCTTTCAATTCACCCCTCCACTTT
>TRBJ2-7|TRBV10-3|NA|few
CAISEPRQRSSYEQYF
TGTGCCATCAGTGAGCCCCGACAGAGGAGCTCCTACGAGCAGTACTTC
>TRBJ2-7|TRBV7-2|TRBD2|few
CASSLVFGAGSHEQYF
TGTGCCAGCAGCTTAGTATTTGGAGCGGGGTCCCACGAGCAGTACTTC
>TRBJ2-2|TRBV19|NA|NA
CASTSLASRINTGELFF
TGTGCCAGTACTAGTCTGGCTAGTCGGATAAACACCGGGGAGCTGTTTTTT
>TRBJ1-1|TRBV5-4|NA|NA
CASQDSYTEAFF
TGTGCCAGCCAGGACTCTTACACTGAAGCTTTCTTT
>TRBJ1-2|TRBV7-2|NA|NA
CASSLYRDNYGYTF
TGTGCCAGCAGCTTATACAGGGATAACTATGGCTACACCTTC
>TRBJ2-2|TRBV7-2|TRBD1|few
CASSSPRQGASGELFF
TGTGCCAGCAGCTCACCCAGACAGGGGGCGTCCGGGGAGCTGTTTTTT